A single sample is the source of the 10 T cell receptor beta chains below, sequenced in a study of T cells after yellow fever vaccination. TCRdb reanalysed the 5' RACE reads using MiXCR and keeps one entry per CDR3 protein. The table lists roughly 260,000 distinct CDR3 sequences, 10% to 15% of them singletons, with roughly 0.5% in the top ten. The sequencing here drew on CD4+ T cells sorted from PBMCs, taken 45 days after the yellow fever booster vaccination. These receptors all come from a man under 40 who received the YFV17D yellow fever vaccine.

The CDR3 protein is CASSGSGTDGSYEQYF. The CDR3 DNA follows: TGCGCCAGCAGTGGTTCCGGGACAGATGGGTCCTACGAGCAGTACTTC. The V and J genes are TRBV10-2 and TRBJ2-7; 7 positions match TRBD1. Germline assignment: CDR1 WSHSY and CDR2 SAAADI. Unmatched junction bases numbered 10, after V lost 4 bases and J lost 1 base. The CDR3 is 16 amino acids.

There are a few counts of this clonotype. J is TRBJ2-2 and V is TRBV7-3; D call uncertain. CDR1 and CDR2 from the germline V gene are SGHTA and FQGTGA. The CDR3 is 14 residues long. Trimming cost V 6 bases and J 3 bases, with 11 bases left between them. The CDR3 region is CASRHSTYTGELFF. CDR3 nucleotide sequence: TGTGCCAGCAGACATTCCACATACACCGGGGAGCTGTTTTTT.

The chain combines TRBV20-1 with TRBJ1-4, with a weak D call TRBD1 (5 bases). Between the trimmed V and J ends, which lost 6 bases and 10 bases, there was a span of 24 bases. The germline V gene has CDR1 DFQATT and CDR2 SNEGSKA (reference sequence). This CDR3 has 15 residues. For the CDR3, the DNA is TGCAGTGCCTCCGTTACAGGAAAACGAGGTGGAAAACTGTTTTTT. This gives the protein CSASVTGKRGGKLFF.

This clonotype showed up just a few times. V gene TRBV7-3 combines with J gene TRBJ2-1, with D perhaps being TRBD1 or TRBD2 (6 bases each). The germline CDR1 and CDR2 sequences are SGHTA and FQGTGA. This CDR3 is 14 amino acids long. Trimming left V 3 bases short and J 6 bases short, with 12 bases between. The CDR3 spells CASSFYGGGNEQFF. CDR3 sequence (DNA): TGTGCCAGCAGCTTCTACGGGGGCGGCAATGAGCAGTTCTTC.

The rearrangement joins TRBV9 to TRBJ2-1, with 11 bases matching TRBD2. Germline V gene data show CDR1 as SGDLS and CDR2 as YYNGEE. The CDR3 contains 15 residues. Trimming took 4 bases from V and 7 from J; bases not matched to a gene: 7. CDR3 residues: CASSPIAGGPNEQFF. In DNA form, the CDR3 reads TGTGCCAGCAGCCCCATAGCGGGAGGGCCAAATGAGCAGTTCTTC.

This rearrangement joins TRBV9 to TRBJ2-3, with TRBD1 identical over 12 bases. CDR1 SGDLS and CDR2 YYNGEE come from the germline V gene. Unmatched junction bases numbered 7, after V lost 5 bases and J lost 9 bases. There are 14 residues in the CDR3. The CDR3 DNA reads TGTGCCAGCAGACCCGGGACAGGGGGCCACACGCAGTATTTT. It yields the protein CASRPGTGGHTQYF. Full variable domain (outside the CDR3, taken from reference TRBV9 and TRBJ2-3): DSGVTQTPKHLITATGQRVTLRCSPRSGDLSVYWYQQSLDQGLQFLIQYYNGEERAKGNILERFSAQQFPDLHSELNLSSLELGDSALYFCASRPGTGGHTQYFGPGTRLTVL.

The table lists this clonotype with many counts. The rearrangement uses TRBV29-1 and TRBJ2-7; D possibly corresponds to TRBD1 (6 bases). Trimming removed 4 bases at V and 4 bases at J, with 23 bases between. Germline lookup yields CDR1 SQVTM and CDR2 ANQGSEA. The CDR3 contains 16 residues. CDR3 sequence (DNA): TGCAGCGTTGCCCTGCCTCCAGGGGCTACGTCGTACGAGCAGTACTTC. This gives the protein CSVALPPGATSYEQYF.

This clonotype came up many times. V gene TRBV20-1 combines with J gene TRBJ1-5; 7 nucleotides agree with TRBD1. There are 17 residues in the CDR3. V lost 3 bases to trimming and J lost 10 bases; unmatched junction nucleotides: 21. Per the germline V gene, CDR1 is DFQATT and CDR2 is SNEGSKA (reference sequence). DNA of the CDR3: TGCAGTGCTAGCGCCAGAAAGGGGACAGCAAGAGGAGGCCCCCAGCATTTT. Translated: CSASARKGTARGGPQHF.

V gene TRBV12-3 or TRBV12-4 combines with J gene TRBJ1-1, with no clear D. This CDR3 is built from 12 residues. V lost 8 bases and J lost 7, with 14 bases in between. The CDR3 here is CASGSRLIEAFF. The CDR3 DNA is TGTGCCAGCGGGTCTAGGTTGATTGAAGCTTTCTTT.

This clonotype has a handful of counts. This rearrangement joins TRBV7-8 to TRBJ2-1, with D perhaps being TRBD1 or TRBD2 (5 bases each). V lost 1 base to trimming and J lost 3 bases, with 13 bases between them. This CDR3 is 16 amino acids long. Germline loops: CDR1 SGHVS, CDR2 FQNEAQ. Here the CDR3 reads CASSLVLGTIYNEQFF. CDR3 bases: TGTGCCAGCAGCTTAGTCTTGGGGACCATCTACAATGAGCAGTTCTTC. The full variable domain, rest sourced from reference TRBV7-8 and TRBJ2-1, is GAGVSQSPRYKVAKRGQDVALRCDPISGHVSLFWYQQALGQGPEFLTYFQNEAQLDKSGLPSDRFFAERPEGSVSTLKIQRTQQEDSAVYLCASSLVLGTIYNEQFFGPGTRLTVL.